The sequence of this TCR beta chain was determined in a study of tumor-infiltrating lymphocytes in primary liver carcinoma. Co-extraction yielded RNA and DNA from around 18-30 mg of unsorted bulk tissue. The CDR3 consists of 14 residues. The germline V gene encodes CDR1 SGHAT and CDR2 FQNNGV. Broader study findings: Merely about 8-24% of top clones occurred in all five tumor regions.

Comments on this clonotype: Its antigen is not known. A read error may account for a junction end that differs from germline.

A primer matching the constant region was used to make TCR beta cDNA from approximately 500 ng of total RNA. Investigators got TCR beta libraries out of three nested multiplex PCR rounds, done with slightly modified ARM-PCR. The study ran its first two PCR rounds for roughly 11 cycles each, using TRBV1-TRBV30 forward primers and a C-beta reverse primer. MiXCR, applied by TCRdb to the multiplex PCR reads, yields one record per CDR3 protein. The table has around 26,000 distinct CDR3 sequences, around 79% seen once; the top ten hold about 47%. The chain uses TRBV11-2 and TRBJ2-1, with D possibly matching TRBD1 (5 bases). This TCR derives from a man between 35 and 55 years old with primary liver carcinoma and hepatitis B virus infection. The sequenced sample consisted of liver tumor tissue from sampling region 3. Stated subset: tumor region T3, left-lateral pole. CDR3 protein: CASSLHRLVSEKFF. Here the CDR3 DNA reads TGTGCCAGCAGCTTACACAGGCTAGTTAGTGAGAAGTTCTTC.